Below are 17 T cell receptor beta chains sequenced from a single sample in a study of T cells in Graves' hyperthyroidism and ophthalmopathy. Amplification yielded TCR beta CDR3 regions, with RNA transcripts as the source. The primer set for the first-round RT-PCR of the TCR CDR3 was HTBI. TCRdb itself ran the multiplex PCR reads through MiXCR, one entry per CDR3 protein. The sample carries a few hundred thousand distinct CDR3 sequences, approximately 19% recorded once. Input material: blood. These receptors originate from a man over 45 with Graves' ophthalmopathy.

The gene calls are TRBV18 and TRBJ2-5; D gene unclear. Germline-derived CDR1 and CDR2 are KGHSH and LQKENI. V lost 3 bases, J lost 0 bases, and 14 bases lay in between. The CDR3 consists of 16 residues. In DNA, the CDR3 is TGTGCCAGCTCACCGGTCGCTACGCTGTACCAAGAGACCCAGTACTTC. It translates to CASSPVATLYQETQYF.

The V call is TRBV10-3, the J call TRBJ2-1; no clear D. Germline V lookup: CDR1 ENHRY, CDR2 SYGVKD. Trimming left V 6 bases short and J 8 bases short, with 8 bases between. The CDR3 consists of 11 residues. In DNA, the CDR3 is TGTGCCATCAGCGCCAACTATGAGCAGTTCTTC. It specifies CAISANYEQFF.

This clonotype was seen a handful of times. V and J are TRBV5-1 and TRBJ2-2; TRBD2 aligns across 12 bases. CDR1 SGHRS and CDR2 YFSETQ come from the germline V gene. The CDR3 length is 16 residues. V gave up 4 bases and J gave up 7 bases; unmatched junction bases: 8. CDR3 coding DNA: TGCGCCAGCAGCGGGAGACTAGCGGGAGAGAACGGGGAGCTGTTTTTT. This translates into CASSGRLAGENGELFF. Using reference TRBV5-1 and TRBJ2-2 for the parts outside the CDR3, the full variable domain is KAGVTQTPRYLIKTRGQQVTLSCSPISGHRSVSWYQQTPGQGLQFLFEYFSETQRNKGNFPGRFSGRQFSNSRSEMNVSTLELGDSALYLCASSGRLAGENGELFFGEGSRLTVL.

The chain links TRBV7-6 to TRBJ2-1, with 10 bases aligning to TRBD2. V lost 2 bases, J lost 7 bases, and 2 bases stayed unmatched. CDR1 is SGHVS and CDR2 is FNYEAQ in the germline V gene. CDR3 size: 14 residues. The CDR3 here is CASSLLAGENEQFF. The CDR3 DNA sequence: TGTGCCAGCAGCTTACTAGCGGGAGAGAATGAGCAGTTCTTC.

The chain joins TRBV9 to TRBJ1-6, with 8 bases identical to TRBD1. The CDR3 loop spans 14 amino acids. The germline CDR1 and CDR2 sequences are SGDLS and YYNGEE. Losses at the gene ends were 3 bases for V and 9 bases for J; bases not matched to a gene: 5. The CDR3 protein is CASSAQGAGSPLHF. As DNA, the CDR3 is TGTGCCAGCAGCGCCCAGGGGGCGGGTTCACCCCTCCACTTT.

This clonotype has just a few counts. With a much larger clone just one base away, this may be a read error. This sequence joins TRBV15 and TRBJ2-5, with D possibly TRBD2 on 7 matching bases. CDR3 length equals 15 residues. Germline loops: CDR1 LNHNV, CDR2 YYDKDF (reference sequence). CDR3 sequence: CVTSRDWGGRETQYF. The CDR3, as DNA: TGTGTCACCAGCAGAGATTGGGGGGGGCGAGAGACCCAGTACTTC.

This clonotype showed up just a few times. The V and J genes are TRBV24-1 and TRBJ1-5; D not certain. Looked up from germline, CDR1 is KGHDR and CDR2 is SFDVKD. V was pared by 5 bases and J by 4 bases, with 8 bases between. This CDR3 has 13 residues. The CDR3 sequence is CATSGPGNQPQHF. The DNA of the CDR3 is TGTGCCACCAGTGGGCCGGGAAATCAGCCCCAGCATTTT.

This clonotype occurred many times. CDR3 DNA sequence: TGCGCCAGCAGGGTCCCGGGACTAGCGCCAGAGAATGAGCAGTTCTTC. It translates to CASRVPGLAPENEQFF. The J gene is TRBJ2-1, the V gene TRBV5-1, with TRBD2 matching over 10 bases. Trimming at V came to 5 bases and at J to 7 bases, leaving 12 bases not matched to a gene. The CDR3 has 16 amino acids. The germline V gene has CDR1 SGHRS and CDR2 YFSETQ.

This clonotype was observed a few times. The chain recombines TRBV6-1 with TRBJ2-3; TRBD1 is a possible D gene (7 bases). The CDR3 totals 14 residues. V gave up 6 bases and J gave up 2 bases, with 12 bases separating them. In germline, CDR1 is MNHNS, CDR2 SASEGT. CDR3 sequence reads: CASRQGRDTDTQYF. The CDR3 DNA reads as TGTGCCAGCAGACAGGGGCGGGACACAGATACGCAGTATTTT.

In this sample, this clonotype turned up a few times. The chain has TRBV5-1 and TRBJ1-1; D not certain. Germline values: CDR1 SGHRS, CDR2 YFSETQ. The CDR3 length is 13 residues. V lost 1 base and J 1 base, leaving 5 bases between the germline ends. CDR3 amino acids: CASSLTKNTEAFF. CDR3 bases: TGCGCCAGCAGCTTGACAAAGAACACTGAAGCTTTCTTT.

The table lists this clonotype with a few counts. The genes are TRBV7-3 and TRBJ2-2, with unresolved D. The V end lost 4 bases, the J end lost 4 bases, and 7 bases lay between the germline ends. The CDR3 consists of 13 residues. Germline-derived CDR1 and CDR2 are SGHTA and FQGTGA. CDR3 sequence (DNA): TGTGCCAGCAGCTCCGGGTTCACCGGGGAGCTGTTTTTT. Translating it yields CASSSGFTGELFF.

The rearrangement links TRBV11-2 to TRBJ2-2; D is unresolved. V was pared by 0 bases and J by 13 bases, with 12 bases between. Germline-derived CDR1 and CDR2 are SGHAT and FQNNGV. The CDR3 loop spans 13 amino acids. The CDR3 DNA reads as TGTGCCAGCAGCTTAGAGGCCTCGGGCGGGCTGTTTTTT. It is translated as CASSLEASGGLFF.

This clonotype showed up many times. CDR3 bases: TGTGCCAGCAGTGAAAAAGGGTCTAGCGGGAGAGACGGGGAGCTGTTTTTT. It encodes CASSEKGSSGRDGELFF. The gene calls are TRBV6-1 and TRBJ2-2, with 10 bases that match TRBD2. V was pared by 2 bases and J by 7 bases, with 10 bases of the junction left unmatched. Germline CDR1 reads MNHNS; CDR2 reads SASEGT. CDR3 length: 17 residues.

This clonotype was seen repeatedly, ten times or more. The gene calls are TRBV20-1 and TRBJ2-7; TRBD2 is a possible D gene (5 bases). The CDR3 is made up of 14 amino acids. CDR1 DFQATT and CDR2 SNEGSKA come from the germline V gene (reference sequence). V was trimmed by 1 base and J by 1 base, leaving 11 bases between them. The CDR3 DNA reads as TGCAGTGCTAGAGTGGAGGCCCTATCCTACGAGCAGTACTTC. As protein: CSARVEALSYEQYF.

This clonotype was seen at least ten times. V and J are TRBV2 and TRBJ2-2, with 8 bases matching TRBD1. Germline V gene lookup returns CDR1 SNHLY and CDR2 FYNNEI. CDR3 length equals 15 residues. V lost 5 bases and J lost 4; bases outside the gene matches: 6. CDR3 residues: CASSQDRGGTGELFF. CDR3 nucleotides: TGTGCCAGCAGTCAAGACAGGGGAGGCACCGGGGAGCTGTTTTTT.

The CDR3 DNA reads TGTGCCAGCAGTGATACTATTTCGATCTCCTACAATGAGCAGTTCTTC. Its translation: CASSDTISISYNEQFF. The chain is built from TRBV2 and TRBJ2-1; the D is unclear. Germline CDR1 is SNHLY and CDR2 is FYNNEI. Between the trimmed V and J ends, which lost 3 bases and 0 bases, there was a span of 12 bases. This CDR3 region has 16 residues.

This clonotype was counted many times. The rearrangement uses TRBV20-1 and TRBJ2-7; 8 bases fit TRBD1. Germline-derived CDR1 and CDR2 are DFQATT and SNEGSKA (reference sequence). The CDR3 spans 14 residues. J was trimmed by 6 bases and V by 0 bases; bases with no gene match: 7. CDR3 nucleotides: TGCAGTGCTAGAGATCCCTCAGGGGGCGCCGAGCAGTACTTC. Its protein product is CSARDPSGGAEQYF.